The 10 T cell receptor beta chains listed next were all sequenced from one sample in a study of CD8 T cells in ankylosing spondylitis. TCRdb re-analysed the 5' RACE reads in MiXCR, keeping a single row per CDR3 protein. The sample lists around 250,000 distinct CDR3 sequences; roughly a tenth were seen once. Sequenced material: blood, either unsorted or a sorted T cell fraction (not recorded which). Receptors were obtained from a male donor with ankylosing spondylitis or in good health (not recorded which).

This clonotype has more than one count but fewer than ten. The chain combines TRBV3-1 with TRBJ2-3, with D maybe TRBD1 (6 bases). Germline loops: CDR1 LGHDT, CDR2 YNNKEL (reference sequence). V dropped 1 base and J dropped 1 base, with 9 bases sitting between them. The CDR3 has 15 residues. In DNA, the CDR3 is TGTGCCAGCAGCCAAGTACAGGGCCGCACAGATACGCAGTATTTT. Its translation is CASSQVQGRTDTQYF.

This clonotype was seen ten or more times. The chain joins TRBV6-1 to TRBJ2-3; 7 nucleotides agree with TRBD2. CDR1 MNHNS and CDR2 SASEGT come from the germline V gene. The V segment lost 7 bases and the J segment 4 bases; nucleotides outside the gene matches: 8. CDR3 length: 14 residues. The DNA for the CDR3 is TGTGCCAGCAACCGGGGGGTTGGGGCAGATACGCAGTATTTT. It yields the protein CASNRGVGADTQYF.

This clonotype was observed a single time. A junction boundary mismatches the germline segment, possibly from a read error. The chain uses TRBV11-2 and TRBJ2-5; D gene ambiguous. Germline V gene sequence: CDR1 SGHAT, CDR2 FQNNGV. The CDR3 extends over 16 amino acids. The CDR3 DNA reads TGTGCCAGCAGCTTAGAAGGTCCGGGTATGGAAGAGAACCAGTACTTC. The encoded protein is CASSLEGPGMEENQYF.

CDR3 protein: CASSTIRGGLAGVELFF. The DNA of the CDR3 is TGTGCCAGCAGCACCATCAGGGGGGGACTAGCGGGGGTGGAGCTGTTTTTT. This chain joins TRBV11-2 and TRBJ2-2, with TRBD2 matching 14 bases. The CDR3 is made up of 17 amino acids. CDR1 and CDR2 from the germline V gene are SGHAT and FQNNGV. V trimming: 5 bases; J trimming: 10 bases; junction bases outside the gene matches: 12.

This clonotype came up many times. The chain carries TRBV6-6 and TRBJ2-5; 10 nucleotides match TRBD1. The CDR3 has 13 amino acids. The germline V gene encodes CDR1 MNHNY and CDR2 SVGAGI (reference sequence). The V gene end was trimmed by 7 bases and the J gene end by 10 bases; junction bases not matched to a gene: 9. CDR3 coding DNA: TGTGCCAGCACCGAGGGACAGGGGATAATCCAGTACTTC. Its translation is CASTEGQGIIQYF.

This clonotype was counted ten times or more. The rearrangement links TRBV12-3 or TRBV12-4 to TRBJ2-7; D remains ambiguous. The CDR3 is 12 residues long. V shed 5 bases and J shed 3 bases, with 8 bases lying between them. The CDR3 protein is CASSRFGYEQYF. In nucleotides, the CDR3 is TGTGCCAGCAGTCGTTTCGGCTACGAGCAGTACTTC.

Note on this clonotype: A much larger clone lies a single base off, so this may be a read error. CDR3 region: CASSAVTGGTGVTDTQYF. The CDR3 nucleotides read TGTGCCAGCAGCGCCGTGACTGGCGGGACAGGGGTCACAGATACGCAGTATTTT. This chain joins TRBV9 and TRBJ2-3, with TRBD1 identical over 10 bases. The CDR3 spans 18 residues. The germline V gene encodes CDR1 SGDLS and CDR2 YYNGEE. V lost 3 bases, J lost 2 bases, and 12 bases stayed unmatched.

This clonotype was seen ten or more times. This sequence joins TRBV4-1 and TRBJ1-2; no clear D gene. Per germline, CDR1 MGHRA and CDR2 YSYEKL. Trimming took off 0 bases at V and 6 bases at J, with 17 bases between the two ends. The CDR3 runs to 16 residues. CDR3 nucleotides: TGCGCCAGCAGCCAAGAGTGGGGAGTTTCAGGTCATGGCTACACCTTC. This sequence encodes CASSQEWGVSGHGYTF.

In its sample, this clonotype was seen many times. J is TRBJ1-1 and V is TRBV4-1, with TRBD1 as a possible D gene (5 bases). The CDR3 spans 16 residues. Germline CDR1 and CDR2: MGHRA and YSYEKL. V was cut by 1 base and J by 11 bases, with 23 bases left in between. CDR3: CASSQGGGGRGPPAFF. The CDR3 region has the DNA TGCGCCAGCAGCCAAGGAGGTGGGGGTCGGGGACCCCCGGCTTTCTTT.

This clonotype was detected ten times or more. V is TRBV29-1 and J is TRBJ2-7; 9 bases line up with TRBD2. Germline V gene lookup returns CDR1 SQVTM and CDR2 ANQGSEA. The CDR3 runs to 14 residues. Trimming cost V 3 bases and J 3 bases; bases outside gene matches: 6. The CDR3 nucleotides are TGCAGCGTTGAGTTTGCGGGAGGGCTCTACGAGCAGTACTTC. Amino acid sequence: CSVEFAGGLYEQYF.